This TCR beta chain was sequenced during a study of T cell responses to AZD1222 COVID-19 vaccine. This CDR3 comprises 13 residues. V was shortened by 8 bases and J by 6 bases, with 11 bases between the two germline ends. Germline assignment: CDR1 SNHLY and CDR2 FYNNEI. Generated by immunoSEQ multiplex PCR, the TCRdb table keeps only in-frame clones and is missing some. There are around 160,000 clones in the sample; approximately 85% occur only once, and roughly 4.5% lies in the top ten. The sequencing used peripheral blood, collected on day 0 of MenACWY control vaccination. The source is an adult in good health. The chain couples TRBV2 to TRBJ1-6; no reliable D call. The CDR3 DNA is TGTGCCAGCGAACGGACCGGTAATTCACCCCTCCACTTT. Protein: CASERTGNSPLHF.